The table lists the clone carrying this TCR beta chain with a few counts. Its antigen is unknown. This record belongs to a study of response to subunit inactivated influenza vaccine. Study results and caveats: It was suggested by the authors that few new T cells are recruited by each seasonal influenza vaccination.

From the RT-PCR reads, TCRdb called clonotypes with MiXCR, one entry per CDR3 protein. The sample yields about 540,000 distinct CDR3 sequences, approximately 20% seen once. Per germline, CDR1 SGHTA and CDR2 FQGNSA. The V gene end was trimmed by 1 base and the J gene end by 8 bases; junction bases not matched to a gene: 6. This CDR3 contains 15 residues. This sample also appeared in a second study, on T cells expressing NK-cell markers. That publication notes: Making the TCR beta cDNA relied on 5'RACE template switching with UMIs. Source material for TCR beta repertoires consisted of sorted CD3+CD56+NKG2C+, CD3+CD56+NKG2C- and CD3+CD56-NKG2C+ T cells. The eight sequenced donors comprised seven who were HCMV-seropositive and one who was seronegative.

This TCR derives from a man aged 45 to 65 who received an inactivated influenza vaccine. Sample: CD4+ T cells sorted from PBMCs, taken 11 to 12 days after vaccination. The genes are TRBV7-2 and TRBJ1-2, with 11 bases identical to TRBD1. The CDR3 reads CASSLEGTGGLGYTF. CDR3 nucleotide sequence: TGTGCCAGCAGCTTAGAAGGGACAGGGGGGCTGGGCTACACCTTC.